Following are 24 T cell receptor beta chains from one sample sequenced in a study of sequential checkpoint blockade in melanoma. Treatment denoted: randomized to nivolumab then ipilimumab (arm A) or the reverse (arm B). Assay: immunoSEQ multiplex PCR; the TCRdb copy retains only in-frame clones and omits some. This table holds under 10,000 clones, about 28% found once. This specimen consisted of tumor tissue (inferred from file names), obtained from a patient given nivolumab and ipilimumab in sequence. All receptors come from a human donor with melanoma.

J is TRBJ1-6 and V is TRBV11-3; D unresolved. The CDR3 loop spans 14 amino acids. Germline loops: CDR1 SGHNT, CDR2 YENEEA. The germline V and J ends were trimmed by 4 bases and 8 bases, with 12 bases remaining between them. The CDR3 region is CASSSNWGYSPLHF. The CDR3 DNA reads TGTGCCAGCAGCTCGAATTGGGGATATTCACCCCTCCACTTT.

V and J are TRBV29-1 and TRBJ2-7; D remains ambiguous. CDR3 length: 13 residues. Trimming shortened V by 6 bases and J by 4 bases, and 16 bases separated the two germline ends. Germline CDR1 and CDR2: SQVTM and ANQGSEA. The CDR3 DNA reads as TGCAGCGTCTCTCCCAGCGTTGAATACGAGCAGTACTTC. Translating it yields CSVSPSVEYEQYF.

The rearrangement uses TRBV30 and TRBJ1-1; the D gene is possibly TRBD1 (6 bases). Germline CDR1 GTSNPN, CDR2 SVGIG (reference sequence). The CDR3 extends over 15 amino acids. Trimming took 0 bases from V and 1 from J, leaving 12 bases between them. The CDR3 loop is CAWSVPGHRNTEAFF. Here the CDR3 DNA reads TGTGCCTGGAGTGTCCCGGGACATAGGAACACTGAAGCTTTCTTT.

This clone was observed once. The rearrangement links TRBV5-1 to TRBJ1-2; 9 nucleotides agree with TRBD1. Looked up from germline, CDR1 is SGHRS and CDR2 is YFSETQ. The ends lost 6 bases at V and 3 bases at J; junction bases unmatched: 6. The CDR3 is made up of 14 amino acids. The CDR3 DNA reads TGCGCCAGCACCCAAACAGGGGGCGACTATGGCTACACCTTC. It is translated as CASTQTGGDYGYTF.

This clone was found a few times. The junction departs from germline at one end; a sequencing error may be responsible. CDR3 amino acids: CASSDSSLAPHTQYF. CDR3 nucleotide sequence: TGTGCCAGCAGTGACTCGTCTCTAGCGCCACATACGCAGTATTTT. The chain carries TRBV6-8 and TRBJ2-3; possibly TRBD2 for D (6 bases). The germline gives CDR1 MNHGY, CDR2 SAAAGT. This CDR3 comprises 15 residues.

This clone was seen many times. This sequence joins TRBV11-3 and TRBJ2-6; the D is unclear. The CDR3 has 15 amino acids. Germline CDR1 and CDR2: SGHNT and YENEEA. V lost 2 bases to trimming and J lost 0 bases, with 5 bases between them. DNA of the CDR3: TGTGCCAGCAGCTTATTTAGCTCTGGGGCCAACGTCCTGACTTTC. As protein: CASSLFSSGANVLTF.

This clone was detected a few times. The chain recombines TRBV6-7 with TRBJ2-2; 10 nucleotides line up with TRBD1. TRBV6-7 is known as an ORF, though its function is uncertain. J lost 4 bases, V lost 5 bases, and 1 base had no gene match. This CDR3 has 14 amino acids. The CDR3 loop reads CASSGTGATGELFF. The CDR3 DNA reads TGTGCCAGCAGTGGGACAGGGGCCACCGGGGAGCTGTTTTTT.

This clone was detected a few times. J is TRBJ2-2 and V is TRBV11-3, with 12 nucleotides matching TRBD2. CDR1 is SGHNT and CDR2 is YENEEA in the germline V gene. The CDR3 consists of 17 residues. J lost 8 bases, V lost 7 bases, and 14 bases had no gene match. This CDR3 reads CASTPVGLAGGQGELFF. DNA for the CDR3: TGTGCCAGCACCCCAGTAGGCCTAGCGGGGGGGCAAGGGGAGCTGTTTTTT.

In this sample, this clone turned up once. This rearrangement joins TRBV18 to TRBJ2-5; D is ambiguous. Germline V CDR1 and CDR2: KGHSH, LQKENI. Deletions cut 3 bases from V and 5 bases from J, with 10 bases between. The CDR3 covers 13 residues. This CDR3 reads CASSPPGGETQYF. The CDR3 nucleotides are TGTGCCAGCTCACCCCCAGGTGGGGAGACCCAGTACTTC.

The gene calls are TRBV6-8 and TRBJ2-3; the D gene is possibly TRBD1 (5 bases). The CDR3 spans 17 residues. The V end lost 6 bases, the J end lost 0 bases, and 19 bases lay between the germline ends. Germline V gene sequence: CDR1 MNHGY, CDR2 SAAAGT. The CDR3: CASRRIPRTTSTDTQYF. The DNA of the CDR3 is TGTGCCAGCAGAAGGATCCCACGGACAACTAGCACAGATACGCAGTATTTT.

This clone was detected a few times. The chain combines TRBV6-8 with TRBJ1-3; TRBD1 matches 9 bases. CDR3 length: 18 residues. V lost 0 bases, J lost 0 bases, and 6 bases stayed unmatched. Germline CDR1 and CDR2: MNHGY and SAAAGT. The CDR3 region is CASSYSGTQGASGNTIYF. Here the CDR3 DNA reads TGTGCCAGCAGTTACTCGGGGACACAGGGGGCCTCTGGAAACACCATATATTTT.

The V call is TRBV14, the J call TRBJ2-5, with D possibly being TRBD2 (6 bases). The CDR3 has 20 amino acids. Germline V lookup: CDR1 SGHDN, CDR2 FVKESK. V shed 4 bases and J shed 1 base, with 28 bases lying between them. CDR3 region: CASSPGSFSGTPRSQETQYF. CDR3 nucleotides: TGTGCCAGCAGCCCGGGGTCATTTAGCGGTACACCTAGGAGCCAAGAGACCCAGTACTTC.

CDR3 DNA: TGCAGCGTTGATTGGCGATCCGGGGAGCTGTTTTTT. This sequence encodes CSVDWRSGELFF. The rearrangement links TRBV29-1 to TRBJ2-2; D ambiguous. The CDR3 has 12 amino acids. V lost 3 bases and J lost 6, with 8 bases in between. CDR1 is SQVTM, CDR2 ANQGSEA, per germline.

This clone was picked up a small number of times. The chain carries TRBV30 and TRBJ1-4; D is possibly TRBD1 (6 bases). V shed 2 bases and J shed 5 bases, with 15 bases lying between them. Germline V lookup: CDR1 GTSNPN, CDR2 SVGIG (reference sequence). This CDR3 is built from 15 residues. The CDR3 DNA is TGTGCCTGGAGTCACGCCGGGACACGGAATGAAAAACTGTTTTTT. This encodes CAWSHAGTRNEKLFF.

The chain couples TRBV19 to TRBJ1-1; no clear D gene. Trimming stripped 7 bases from V and 4 bases from J, with 13 bases between. The germline gives CDR1 LNHDA, CDR2 SQIVND (reference sequence). The CDR3 has 13 residues. The CDR3 nucleotides are TGTGCCAGTAATGAGGGCCGTCGCACTGAAGCTTTCTTT. This encodes CASNEGRRTEAFF.

This chain joins TRBV6-8 and TRBJ1-2; D call uncertain. Germline V CDR1 and CDR2: MNHGY, SAAAGT. Trimming removed 0 bases at V and 2 bases at J, with 19 bases between. This CDR3 has 18 amino acids. As DNA, the CDR3 is TGTGCCAGCAGTTACTCCCCAAGATTGCATTCCGTGAACTATGGCTACACCTTC. It codes for CASSYSPRLHSVNYGYTF.

The chain links TRBV10-2 to TRBJ2-7; 8 bases map to TRBD2. This CDR3 is 12 amino acids long. The germline CDR1 and CDR2 sequences are WSHSY and SAAADI. Trimming removed 5 bases from V and 6 bases from J; junction bases left unmatched: 3. CDR3 protein: CASSRGGGEQYF. Written as DNA, the CDR3 is TGCGCCAGCAGTCGGGGGGGCGGCGAGCAGTACTTC.

This clone was detected a few times. CDR3 nucleotide sequence: TGTGCCAGCAGCTTAAAAACTAGCGGGAGGGCCCTTACCTACGAGCAGTACTTC. Protein sequence: CASSLKTSGRALTYEQYF. This rearrangement joins TRBV11-3 to TRBJ2-7; 13 nucleotides align to TRBD2. Losses at the gene ends were 2 bases for V and 2 bases for J; bases not matched to a gene: 9. CDR1 SGHNT and CDR2 YENEEA come from the germline V gene. This CDR3 is built from 18 residues.

The chain carries TRBV18 and TRBJ2-6, with 11 bases aligning to TRBD1. Germline V gene lookup returns CDR1 KGHSH and CDR2 LQKENI. The V segment lost 3 bases and the J segment 3 bases; nucleotides outside the gene matches: 4. This CDR3 has 17 amino acids. CDR3 nucleotide sequence: TGTGCCAGCTCACCCAGGACAGGGGGCTATGGGGCCAACGTCCTGACTTTC. Encoded protein: CASSPRTGGYGANVLTF.

The chain has TRBV25-1 and TRBJ2-6; no definite D call. Trimming shortened V by 4 bases and J by 0 bases, and 7 bases separated the two germline ends. From germline, CDR1 is MGHDK and CDR2 SYGVNS. This CDR3 is built from 15 residues. The CDR3 is CASSADPSGANVLTF. DNA of the CDR3: TGTGCCAGCAGTGCCGATCCCTCTGGGGCCAACGTCCTGACTTTC.

CDR3 amino acids: CASSSSRFTGTDEQYF. In DNA, the CDR3 is TGTGCCAGCAGCTCCAGCCGCTTTACAGGGACTGACGAGCAGTACTTC. The genes are TRBV11-3 and TRBJ2-7; D is tentatively TRBD1 or TRBD2 (6 bases each). The CDR3 covers 16 residues. Between the trimmed V and J ends, which lost 4 bases and 5 bases, there was a span of 21 bases. Germline V CDR1 and CDR2: SGHNT, YENEEA.

In its sample, this clone ranks as medium-sized. V usage is TRBV6-8 and J usage is TRBJ2-5; 10 bases line up with TRBD2. From germline, CDR1 is MNHGY and CDR2 SAAAGT. The CDR3 extends over 16 amino acids. Trimming took 7 bases from V and 4 from J; bases not matched to a gene: 12. The CDR3 loop is CASTSSEREGRETQYF. The CDR3 DNA follows: TGTGCCAGCACAAGCTCCGAGCGGGAGGGCCGAGAGACCCAGTACTTC.

This sequence joins TRBV23-1 and TRBJ2-3, with D hard to call. TRBV23-1 is placed among ORFs of uncertain function. The CDR3 has 15 amino acids. Deletions cut 5 bases from V and 0 bases from J, with 12 bases between. Here the CDR3 reads CASSRGSSSTDTQYF. CDR3 DNA sequence: TGCGCCAGCAGTAGAGGAAGTTCTAGCACAGATACGCAGTATTTT.

This sequence joins TRBV19 and TRBJ2-4, with TRBD2 matching 10 bases. The germline gives CDR1 LNHDA, CDR2 SQIVND (reference sequence). V dropped 9 bases and J dropped 6; count of bases not matched to a gene: 8. The CDR3 loop spans 14 amino acids. This CDR3 reads CASTAGGRGNIQYF. The CDR3 coding sequence is TGTGCCAGCACAGCGGGAGGGAGGGGAAACATTCAGTACTTC.